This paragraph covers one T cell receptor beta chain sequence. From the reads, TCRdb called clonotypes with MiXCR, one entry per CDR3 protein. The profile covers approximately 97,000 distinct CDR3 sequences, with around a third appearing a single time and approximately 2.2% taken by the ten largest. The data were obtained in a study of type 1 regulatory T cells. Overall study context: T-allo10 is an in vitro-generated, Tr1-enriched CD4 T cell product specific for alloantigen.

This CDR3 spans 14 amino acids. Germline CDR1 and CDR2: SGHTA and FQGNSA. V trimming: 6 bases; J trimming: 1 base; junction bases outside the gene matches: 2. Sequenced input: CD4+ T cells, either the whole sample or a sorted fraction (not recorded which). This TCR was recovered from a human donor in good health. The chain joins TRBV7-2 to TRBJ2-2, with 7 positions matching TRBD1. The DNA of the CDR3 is TGTGCCAGCAGAGGACAGGTGAACACCGGGGAGCTGTTTTTT. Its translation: CASRGQVNTGELFF.